This T cell receptor (beta chain) was found in a study of siplizumab effects on memory and regulatory T cells. Study conclusions and caveats: A significant reduction in alloreactive sequences traceable to unstimulated CD4+ memory cells was produced by siplizumab.

Per the germline V gene, CDR1 is SGHDT and CDR2 is YYEEEE. The CDR3 covers 16 residues. V lost 3 bases to trimming and J lost 4 bases; unmatched junction nucleotides: 7. With respect to this clone: What it binds is unknown.

Method: immunoSEQ multiplex PCR; TCRdb's copy keeps in-frame clones and lacks some. The table records more than 95,000 clones, 93% of them present only once. This TCR derives from a human donor in good health. The V gene is TRBV5-6, the J gene TRBJ2-2; 9 positions agree with TRBD2. The source material was Tregs sorted from blood. CDR3 DNA: TGTGCCAGCAGCTGGGAGACTAGCGGTTCCACCGGGGAGCTGTTTTTT. Its protein is CASSWETSGSTGELFF. The variable domain in full, completed from reference TRBV5-6 and TRBJ2-2, reads DAGVTQSPTHLIKTRGQQVTLRCSPKSGHDTVSWYQQALGQGPQFIFQYYEEEERQRGNFPDRFSGHQFPNYSSELNVNALLLGDSALYLCASSWETSGSTGELFFGEGSRLTVL.